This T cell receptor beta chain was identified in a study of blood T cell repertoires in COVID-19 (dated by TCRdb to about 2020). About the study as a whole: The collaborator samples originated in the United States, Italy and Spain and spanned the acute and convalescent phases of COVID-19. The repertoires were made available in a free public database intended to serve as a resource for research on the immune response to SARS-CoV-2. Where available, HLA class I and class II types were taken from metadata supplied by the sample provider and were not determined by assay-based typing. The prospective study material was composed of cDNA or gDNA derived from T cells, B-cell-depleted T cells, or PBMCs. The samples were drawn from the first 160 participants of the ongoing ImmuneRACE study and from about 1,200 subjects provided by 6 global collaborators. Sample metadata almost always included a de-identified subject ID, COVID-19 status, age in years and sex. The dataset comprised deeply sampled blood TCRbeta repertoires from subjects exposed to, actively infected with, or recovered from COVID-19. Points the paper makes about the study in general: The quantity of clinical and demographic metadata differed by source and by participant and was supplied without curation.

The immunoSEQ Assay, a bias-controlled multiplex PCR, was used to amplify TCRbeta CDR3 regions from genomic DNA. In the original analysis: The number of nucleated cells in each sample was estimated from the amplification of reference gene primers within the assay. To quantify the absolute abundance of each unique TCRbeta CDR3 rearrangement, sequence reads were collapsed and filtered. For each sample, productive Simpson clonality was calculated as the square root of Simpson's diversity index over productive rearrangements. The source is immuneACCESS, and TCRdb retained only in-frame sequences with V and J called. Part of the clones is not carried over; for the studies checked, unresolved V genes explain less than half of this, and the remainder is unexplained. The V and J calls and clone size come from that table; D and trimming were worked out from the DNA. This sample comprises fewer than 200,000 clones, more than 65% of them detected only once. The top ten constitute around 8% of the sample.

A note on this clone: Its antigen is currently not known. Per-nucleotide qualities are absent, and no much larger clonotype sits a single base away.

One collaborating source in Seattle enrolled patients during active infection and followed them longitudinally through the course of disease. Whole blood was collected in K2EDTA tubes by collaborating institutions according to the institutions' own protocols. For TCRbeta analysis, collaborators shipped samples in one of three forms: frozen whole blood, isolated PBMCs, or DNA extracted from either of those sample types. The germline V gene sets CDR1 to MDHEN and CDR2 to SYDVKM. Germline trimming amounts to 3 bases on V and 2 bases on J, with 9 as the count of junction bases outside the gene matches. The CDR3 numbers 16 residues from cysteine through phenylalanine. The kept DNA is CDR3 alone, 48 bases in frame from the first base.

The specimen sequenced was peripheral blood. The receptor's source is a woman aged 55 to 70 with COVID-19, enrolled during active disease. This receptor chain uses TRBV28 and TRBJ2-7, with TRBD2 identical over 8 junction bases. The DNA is TGTGCCAGCAGTTTTAAACTAGCGGAATTAACCTACGAGCAGTACTTC. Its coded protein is CASSFKLAELTYEQYF.